These 20 T cell receptor beta chains were all obtained from the same sample, sequenced in a study of T cell changes during pregnancy in multiple sclerosis. Measured with immunoSEQ multiplex PCR; TCRdb has only the in-frame clones, and not every one. The table includes 55,000 to 75,000 clones, roughly nine tenths detected once. This material consisted of peripheral blood, taken after pregnancy. These TCRs come from a female donor with multiple sclerosis, enrolled in a pregnancy study.

V usage is TRBV14 and J usage is TRBJ2-7; tentative D call: TRBD2 (6 bases). Germline lookup yields CDR1 SGHDN and CDR2 FVKESK. This CDR3 comprises 13 residues. Trimming took 8 bases from V and 3 from J, leaving 14 bases between them. The CDR3 protein is CASGGVHLYEQYF. CDR3 nucleotide sequence: TGTGCCAGCGGAGGGGTCCACCTCTACGAGCAGTACTTC.

This chain joins TRBV5-6 and TRBJ2-7; 9 bases fit TRBD1. The CDR3 has 15 amino acids. V lost 0 bases and J lost 5; bases outside the gene matches: 6. Per germline, CDR1 SGHDT and CDR2 YYEEEE. The CDR3 DNA follows: TGTGCCAGCAGCTTGGCCGGGACAGGGTACAACGAGCAGTACTTC. It specifies CASSLAGTGYNEQYF.

V usage is TRBV7-9 and J usage is TRBJ2-1; TRBD1 matches at 10 bases. CDR1 and CDR2 from the germline V gene are SEHNR and FQNEAQ (reference sequence). The CDR3 is 16 amino acids. V lost 4 bases, J lost 4 bases, and 7 bases stayed unmatched. Written as DNA, the CDR3 is TGTGCCAGCAGCTCCGGACAGGGGGATATGTACAATGAGCAGTTCTTC. Translated, it gives CASSSGQGDMYNEQFF.

The chain links TRBV11-2 to TRBJ2-1; 8 nucleotides match TRBD2. The CDR3 spans 16 residues. Germline-derived CDR1 and CDR2 are SGHAT and FQNNGV. V was pared by 5 bases and J by 8 bases, with 14 bases of the junction left unmatched. CDR3 protein: CASSMISGRASHEQFF. DNA of the CDR3: TGTGCCAGCAGCATGATAAGCGGGAGAGCCTCTCATGAGCAGTTCTTC.

The rearrangement uses TRBV5-1 and TRBJ2-1; D remains unclear. Trimming left V 1 base short and J 5 bases short, with 13 bases between. The CDR3 is 15 amino acids. Germline CDR1 reads SGHRS; CDR2 reads YFSETQ. The CDR3 loop is CASSLSSASDNEQFF. CDR3 DNA sequence: TGCGCCAGCAGCTTGTCCAGCGCTAGTGACAATGAGCAGTTCTTC.

The chain employs TRBV29-1 and TRBJ2-6; unclear D gene. Germline V gives CDR1 SQVTM, CDR2 ANQGSEA. The CDR3 is 13 residues long. V was shortened by 4 bases and J by 1 base, with 5 bases between the two germline ends. CDR3 protein: CSVVESGANVLTF. The CDR3 bases are TGCAGCGTTGTTGAGTCTGGGGCCAACGTCCTGACTTTC.

The CDR3 coding sequence is TGCGCCAGCAGTGACCAGGGGGAGGAAGCTTTCTTT. Encoded protein: CASSDQGEEAFF. This rearrangement joins TRBV10-1 to TRBJ1-1; 7 bases match TRBD1. CDR1 is WNHNN, CDR2 SYGVQD, per germline (reference sequence). V lost 3 bases to trimming and J lost 8 bases; unmatched junction nucleotides: 3. This CDR3 spans 12 amino acids.

The chain joins TRBV23-1 to TRBJ1-1; D possibly corresponds to TRBD1 (6 bases). TRBV23-1 is labeled an ORF, and its function is uncertain. The CDR3 contains 14 residues. The ends were cut back, 9 bases at V and 0 bases at J, with 14 bases in the middle. CDR3 residues: CASPQGTMNTEAFF. CDR3 bases: TGCGCCAGTCCCCAGGGGACCATGAACACTGAAGCTTTCTTT.

The CDR3 DNA reads as TGTGCCAGCAGTCCAGAGACAGCAACTAATGAAAAACTGTTTTTT. This gives the protein CASSPETATNEKLFF. The rearrangement uses TRBV28 and TRBJ1-4; a possible D gene is TRBD1 (5 bases). The germline V gene encodes CDR1 MDHEN and CDR2 SYDVKM. The CDR3 runs 15 residues. V was clipped by 5 bases and J by 0 bases, with 10 bases between them.

The gene calls are TRBV5-1 and TRBJ2-7; tentatively, D is TRBD2 (7 bases). Germline-derived CDR1 and CDR2 are SGHRS and YFSETQ. This CDR3 spans 18 amino acids. V lost 1 base to trimming and J lost 3 bases, with 23 bases between them. Written as DNA, the CDR3 is TGCGCCAGCAGCTTGCGGGGGGCGATCCTATTGAGGAACTACGAGCAGTACTTC. It specifies CASSLRGAILLRNYEQYF.

This chain connects TRBV29-1 to TRBJ1-3; no definite D call. The CDR3 is made up of 13 amino acids. Per germline, CDR1 SQVTM and CDR2 ANQGSEA. V gave up 3 bases and J gave up 1 base, with 7 bases separating them. The CDR3 sequence is CSVDVVSGNTIYF. The CDR3 DNA follows: TGCAGCGTTGACGTTGTATCTGGAAACACCATATATTTT.

The chain recombines TRBV7-8 with TRBJ2-3, with 9 bases lining up with TRBD1. Germline CDR1 is SGHVS and CDR2 is FQNEAQ. The V segment lost 2 bases and the J segment 6 bases; nucleotides outside the gene matches: 6. The CDR3 loop spans 15 amino acids. CDR3 in amino acids: CASSLSGTGTDTQYF. The CDR3 coding sequence is TGTGCCAGCAGCTTATCGGGGACAGGGACCGATACGCAGTATTTT.

The V gene is TRBV7-2, the J gene TRBJ1-1; 10 nucleotides align to TRBD1. V dropped 5 bases and J dropped 1; count of bases not matched to a gene: 16. Per the germline V gene, CDR1 is SGHTA and CDR2 is FQGNSA. The CDR3 totals 19 residues. The DNA of the CDR3 is TGTGCCAGCAGCCCGGACCGGGACAGGGGACGTGGTGGGAACACTGAAGCTTTCTTT. Its protein product is CASSPDRDRGRGGNTEAFF. The entire variable domain, with the rest obtained from reference TRBV7-2 and TRBJ1-1, is as follows: GAGVSQSPSNKVTEKGKDVELRCDPISGHTALYWYRQSLGQGLEFLIYFQGNSAPDKSGLPSDRFSAERTGGSVSTLTIQRTQQEDSAVYLCASSPDRDRGRGGNTEAFFGQGTRLTVV.

The V call is TRBV4-1, the J call TRBJ2-7, with D possibly TRBD2 on 6 matching bases. Between the trimmed V and J ends, which lost 1 base and 2 bases, there was a span of 12 bases. Looked up from germline, CDR1 is MGHRA and CDR2 is YSYEKL. This CDR3 is 15 amino acids long. The CDR3 is CASSQGVSGPYEQYF. The CDR3 DNA is TGCGCCAGCAGCCAAGGGGTTAGCGGCCCCTACGAGCAGTACTTC.

This chain joins TRBV5-6 and TRBJ1-5; the match to TRBD1 covers 8 bases. This CDR3 comprises 15 residues. Germline-derived CDR1 and CDR2 are SGHDT and YYEEEE. V lost 1 base and J lost 4; bases outside the gene matches: 4. CDR3 DNA: TGTGCCAGCAGCTTGCTTACAGGGGGGAATCAGCCCCAGCATTTT. Translated: CASSLLTGGNQPQHF.

This clone was picked up a small number of times. The chain recombines TRBV4-2 with TRBJ2-1; 8 bases line up with TRBD1. The CDR3 is 18 amino acids. V trimming: 3 bases; J trimming: 4 bases; junction bases outside the gene matches: 14. Germline CDR1 is LGHNA and CDR2 is YNFKEQ. Here the CDR3 DNA reads TGTGCCAGCAGCCAGGCTCACCGGCGACAGGGGTTATACAATGAGCAGTTCTTC. The encoded protein is CASSQAHRRQGLYNEQFF.

The gene calls are TRBV10-3 and TRBJ2-7; D gene unclear. Per the germline V gene, CDR1 is ENHRY and CDR2 is SYGVKD. The CDR3 is 15 amino acids. V dropped 0 bases and J dropped 2 bases, with 11 bases sitting between them. The CDR3 nucleotides read TGTGCCATCAGTGAGTCCGGGTCTGGCGCCTACGAGCAGTACTTC. Encoded protein: CAISESGSGAYEQYF.

The J gene is TRBJ2-6, the V gene TRBV29-1, with D hard to call. This CDR3 has 16 residues. The germline V gene encodes CDR1 SQVTM and CDR2 ANQGSEA. The ends were cut back, 7 bases at V and 0 bases at J, with 16 bases in the middle. This CDR3 reads CSALEFGRSGANVLTF. CDR3 nucleotides: TGCAGCGCCCTGGAATTTGGGCGCTCTGGGGCCAACGTCCTGACTTTC. Drawing the rest from reference TRBV29-1 and TRBJ2-6, the complete variable domain is SAVISQKPSRDICQRGTSLTIQCQVDSQVTMMFWYRQQPGQSLTLIATANQGSEATYESGFVIDKFPISRPNLTFSTLTVSNMSPEDSSIYLCSALEFGRSGANVLTFGAGSRLTVL.

The V call is TRBV5-1, the J call TRBJ2-1, with D tentatively TRBD2 (5 bases). Per the germline V gene, CDR1 is SGHRS and CDR2 is YFSETQ. Trimming took off 0 bases at V and 12 bases at J, with 13 bases between the two ends. The CDR3 has 13 amino acids. CDR3: CASSLGGSPGQFF. In DNA, the CDR3 is TGCGCCAGCAGCTTGGGAGGGAGTCCGGGGCAGTTCTTC.

The chain couples TRBV9 to TRBJ2-5; D unclear. The CDR3 is 15 residues long. Germline V gene lookup returns CDR1 SGDLS and CDR2 YYNGEE. V was cut by 1 base and J by 1 base, with 11 bases left in between. The CDR3 is CASSVFGGFQETQYF. In nucleotides, the CDR3 is TGTGCCAGCAGCGTATTCGGCGGTTTCCAAGAGACCCAGTACTTC.